These 14 T cell receptor beta chains were sequenced from one sample in a study of control samples from healthy donors and cancer patients. TCRdb's table, derived via immunoSEQ multiplex PCR, lists solely in-frame clones and lacks some. The table includes about 140,000 clones, around 94% detected once. The sequenced material came from blood. Every receptor here comes from a man in his forties in good health.

CDR3 sequence (DNA): TGTGCCACCAGCAGAGTGGTGGGCGAGCAGTACTTC. It codes for CATSRVVGEQYF. The chain links TRBV15 to TRBJ2-7; no reliable D call. Germline V lookup: CDR1 LNHNV, CDR2 YYDKDF (reference sequence). The CDR3 is 12 residues long. Between the trimmed V and J ends, which lost 1 base and 6 bases, there was a span of 7 bases.

The chain has TRBV29-1 and TRBJ1-4; D not resolved. The CDR3 runs to 10 residues. V shed 6 bases and J shed 8 bases, with 7 bases lying between them. CDR1 is SQVTM and CDR2 is ANQGSEA in the germline V gene. The CDR3 sequence: CSVREEKLFF. Written as DNA, the CDR3 is TGCAGCGTGAGGGAGGAAAAACTGTTTTTT.

The V call is TRBV24-1, the J call TRBJ1-5; TRBD1 might be the D (5 bases). The germline V and J ends were trimmed by 10 bases and 13 bases, with 19 bases remaining between them. CDR1 and CDR2 from the germline V gene are KGHDR and SFDVKD. The CDR3 sequence is 12 residues long. The CDR3 DNA sequence: TGTGCCACGTCGATGGGGCAGGCGAGACAGCATTTT. Residues: CATSMGQARQHF.

The chain is built from TRBV24-1 and TRBJ2-2, with TRBD1 matching 9 bases. CDR1 and CDR2 (germline): KGHDR, SFDVKD. The CDR3 consists of 16 residues. The V and J ends lost 2 bases and 3 bases, in that order; junction bases with no gene match: 3. The CDR3 spells CATSDWGDRDTGELFF. CDR3 coding DNA: TGTGCCACCAGTGATTGGGGGGACAGGGACACCGGGGAGCTGTTTTTT.

V is TRBV6-6 and J is TRBJ1-1; TRBD1 matches 9 bases. This CDR3 comprises 13 residues. Trimming at V came to 7 bases and at J to 6 bases, leaving 6 bases not matched to a gene. In germline, CDR1 is MNHNY, CDR2 SVGAGI (reference sequence). This chain's CDR3 is CASMGTGRAEAFF. The DNA of the CDR3 is TGTGCCAGCATGGGGACAGGGAGAGCTGAAGCTTTCTTT.

In the case of this clone: The same CDR3 arises from other DNA sequences in this sample as well. The V gene is TRBV5-6, the J gene TRBJ1-1, with D unresolved. The CDR3 contains 12 residues. CDR1 is SGHDT, CDR2 YYEEEE, per germline. The V end lost 1 base, the J end lost 0 bases, and 1 base lay between the germline ends. The CDR3 DNA reads as TGTGCCAGCAGCTTGATGAACACTGAAGCTTTCTTT. Its translation: CASSLMNTEAFF.

The gene calls are TRBV11-2 and TRBJ1-1, with D possibly matching TRBD1 (5 bases). Germline V gene data show CDR1 as SGHAT and CDR2 as FQNNGV. This CDR3 is built from 14 residues. V was clipped by 5 bases and J by 1 base, with 11 bases between them. The CDR3: CASSPGRWNTEAFF. The CDR3 DNA follows: TGTGCCAGCAGCCCGGGACGGTGGAACACTGAAGCTTTCTTT.

This chain's CDR3 is CSVLRGTDTQYF. CDR3 DNA sequence: TGCAGCGTTCTAAGGGGGACAGATACGCAGTATTTT. The chain is built from TRBV29-1 and TRBJ2-3, with a possible D match to TRBD1 (6 bases). The CDR3 runs to 12 residues. With 5 bases removed from V and 3 bases from J, the gap between germline ends came to 9 bases. Germline loops: CDR1 SQVTM, CDR2 ANQGSEA.

CDR3 nucleotides: TGTGCAAGTCGCTTATTGCGGGAGACAGATAACAATGAGCAGTTCTTC. Translation gives CASRLLRETDNNEQFF. The V and J genes are TRBV12-2 and TRBJ2-1; the table assigns TRBD2, which was not confirmed against the DNA. TRBV12-2 is recorded as a pseudogene. This CDR3 has 16 amino acids.

V usage is TRBV2 and J usage is TRBJ1-1; tentatively, D is TRBD1 (5 bases). In germline, CDR1 is SNHLY, CDR2 FYNNEI. The CDR3 runs 15 residues. V dropped 1 base and J dropped 1 base, with 10 bases sitting between them. The CDR3 sequence: CASSEGQSGNTEAFF. In nucleotides, the CDR3 is TGTGCCAGCAGTGAAGGACAGTCCGGGAACACTGAAGCTTTCTTT.

This clone was picked up one time. V usage is TRBV7-9 and J usage is TRBJ2-3, with TRBD1 matching over 8 bases. The ends lost 0 bases at V and 7 bases at J; junction bases unmatched: 3. The CDR3 spans 14 residues. Germline V gene sequence: CDR1 SEHNR, CDR2 FQNEAQ (reference sequence). Here the CDR3 DNA reads TGTGCCAGCAGCTTAGCTCAGGGGGCCTATACGCAGTATTTT. Translating gives CASSLAQGAYTQYF.

CDR3 in amino acids: CASSLYPTGTGSYNEQFF. The CDR3 nucleotides read TGTGCCAGTAGTCTTTACCCAACCGGGACTGGCTCCTACAATGAGCAGTTCTTC. This chain connects TRBV19 to TRBJ2-1; TRBD2 might be the D (6 bases). From germline, CDR1 is LNHDA and CDR2 SQIVND (reference sequence). The CDR3 covers 18 residues. V lost 5 bases and J lost 0, with 20 bases in between.

J is TRBJ2-5 and V is TRBV20-1, with D perhaps TRBD2 (6 bases). Germline-derived CDR1 and CDR2 are DFQATT and SNEGSKA (reference sequence). This CDR3 contains 11 residues. V shed 7 bases and J shed 9 bases, with 15 bases lying between them. The DNA for the CDR3 is TGCAGTGGACAGTTCACGGGGGCCCAGTACTTC. Protein sequence: CSGQFTGAQYF.

The chain employs TRBV18 and TRBJ2-2; 9 nucleotides match TRBD2. The V segment lost 5 bases and the J segment 3 bases; nucleotides outside the gene matches: 4. Germline-derived CDR1 and CDR2 are KGHSH and LQKENI. The CDR3 loop spans 15 amino acids. Here the CDR3 reads CASSTRLADTGELFF. The CDR3 DNA sequence: TGTGCCAGCTCAACTAGACTAGCGGACACCGGGGAGCTGTTTTTT.